These 30 T cell receptor beta chains were all obtained from the same sample, sequenced in a study of cytomegalovirus exposure and HLA in healthy donors. The study ran its PCR with 60 Vbeta and 13 Jbeta primers. Only in-frame clones appear in the TCRdb table, and some are missing; sequencing was by immunoSEQ multiplex PCR. The sample carries under 200,000 clones, around 85% recorded once. The specimen was PBMCs. These receptors all come from a woman aged 50 to 60 in good health and CMV-seronegative.

This chain uses TRBV2 with TRBJ2-7, with 8 bases that match TRBD1. Germline CDR1 reads SNHLY; CDR2 reads FYNNEI. This CDR3 has 13 amino acids. Trimming removed 4 bases from V and 9 bases from J; junction bases left unmatched: 8. The CDR3 coding sequence is TGTGCCAGCAGTGTTACGGACAGGGACTCGCAGTACTTC. Its protein is CASSVTDRDSQYF.

In DNA form, the CDR3 reads TGTGCTAGTGCCGCGGGGGGGGCGAACACTGAAGCTTTCTTT. Its protein product is CASAAGGANTEAFF. V and J are TRBV12-5 and TRBJ1-1; D might be TRBD1 (6 bases). Germline V lookup: CDR1 LGHNT, CDR2 FRNRAP. V was trimmed by 7 bases and J by 1 base, leaving 13 bases between them. The CDR3 length is 14 residues.

The genes are TRBV28 and TRBJ1-1; D is undetermined. CDR1 is MDHEN and CDR2 is SYDVKM in the germline V gene. The CDR3 extends over 16 amino acids. V lost 5 bases and J lost 3, with 19 bases in between. The CDR3 DNA is TGTGCCAGCAGTCTACCGGACCGTCCGGGGTACACTGAAGCTTTCTTT. Amino acids: CASSLPDRPGYTEAFF.

The chain carries TRBV7-9 and TRBJ1-6; no firm D call. This CDR3 has 16 amino acids. Trimming took 2 bases from V and 5 from J, leaving 13 bases between them. Germline V gives CDR1 SEHNR, CDR2 FQNEAQ (reference sequence). CDR3 DNA sequence: TGTGCCAGCAGCTTAAGACGGCCCGGGGATAATTCACCCCTCCACTTT. Protein product: CASSLRRPGDNSPLHF. The entire variable domain, with the rest obtained from reference TRBV7-9 and TRBJ1-6, is as follows: DTGVSQNPRHKITKRGQNVTFRCDPISEHNRLYWYRQTLGQGPEFLTYFQNEAQLEKSRLLSDRFSAERPKGSFSTLEIQRTEQGDSAMYLCASSLRRPGDNSPLHFGNGTRLTVT.

The V and J genes are TRBV5-1 and TRBJ1-1; the match to TRBD1 covers 7 bases. Unmatched junction bases numbered 9, after V lost 4 bases and J lost 3 bases. The CDR3 length is 15 residues. CDR1 and CDR2 (germline): SGHRS, YFSETQ. CDR3 sequence reads: CASSPRQGGYTEAFF. The CDR3 coding sequence is TGCGCCAGCAGCCCACGCCAGGGGGGATACACTGAAGCTTTCTTT.

This chain joins TRBV10-3 and TRBJ2-1; 9 positions agree with TRBD2. The CDR3 totals 14 residues. V shed 5 bases and J 5 bases; nucleotides not matched to a gene: 4. Germline loops: CDR1 ENHRY, CDR2 SYGVKD. CDR3 sequence (DNA): TGTGCCATCAGTTTAGGGACTAGCCACAATGAGCAGTTCTTC. It codes for CAISLGTSHNEQFF.

J is TRBJ2-7 and V is TRBV4-1; 7 bases map to TRBD1. The CDR3 loop spans 15 amino acids. Trimming took 3 bases from V and 0 from J; bases not matched to a gene: 5. Germline-derived CDR1 and CDR2 are MGHRA and YSYEKL. CDR3 region: CASSHPGQTSYEQYF. The CDR3 region has the DNA TGCGCCAGCAGCCATCCGGGACAGACCTCCTACGAGCAGTACTTC.

The gene calls are TRBV2 and TRBJ2-1; TRBD2 is a possible D gene (6 bases). V was shortened by 2 bases and J by 7 bases, with 15 bases between the two germline ends. Germline CDR1 SNHLY, CDR2 FYNNEI. CDR3 size: 15 residues. CDR3 coding DNA: TGTGCCAGCAGTGAAAATGGGCTAGCGCCGAATGAGCAGTTCTTC. Translating it yields CASSENGLAPNEQFF.

The rearrangement links TRBV2 to TRBJ1-1; D is perhaps TRBD1 (5 bases). Trimming cost V 7 bases and J 7 bases, with 19 bases left between them. From germline, CDR1 is SNHLY and CDR2 FYNNEI. The CDR3 extends over 14 amino acids. CDR3 protein: CASKDQGSASEAFF. CDR3 nucleotide sequence: TGTGCCAGCAAGGACCAGGGATCAGCGAGTGAAGCTTTCTTT.

This clone has only one observation. The chain joins TRBV4-3 to TRBJ2-7; 7 bases are shared with TRBD2. This CDR3 contains 18 residues. Germline V gene sequence: CDR1 LGHNA, CDR2 YSLEER. The J segment lost 4 bases and the V segment lost 0 bases, leaving 15 bases of the junction unmatched. The CDR3 sequence is CASSQDPTSSSGFYEQYF. CDR3 nucleotides: TGCGCCAGCAGCCAAGACCCGACTTCATCTAGCGGTTTTTACGAGCAGTACTTC.

The V call is TRBV28, the J call TRBJ1-1; D might be TRBD1 (5 bases). The CDR3 sequence is 15 residues long. The germline V gene has CDR1 MDHEN and CDR2 SYDVKM. Between the trimmed V and J ends, which lost 8 bases and 1 base, there was a span of 17 bases. CDR3 nucleotides: TGTGCCAGCCTGGGAGGAGGGACTACGAACACTGAAGCTTTCTTT. Translation gives CASLGGGTTNTEAFF.

The rearrangement links TRBV27 to TRBJ1-1; D call uncertain. Trimming shortened V by 0 bases and J by 4 bases, and 9 bases separated the two germline ends. Germline loops: CDR1 MNHEY, CDR2 SMNVEV (reference sequence). The CDR3 runs to 14 residues. The DNA for the CDR3 is TGTGCCAGCAGTTTATCCGCCACTGGCACTGAAGCTTTCTTT. Translation gives CASSLSATGTEAFF.

A single count supports this clone. The chain recombines TRBV18 with TRBJ2-1; D uncertain. The CDR3 totals 14 residues. Trimming stripped 3 bases from V and 4 bases from J, with 10 bases between. CDR1 is KGHSH and CDR2 is LQKENI in the germline V gene. Here the CDR3 reads CASSPRLVYNEQFF. The CDR3 nucleotides are TGTGCCAGCTCACCCCGCCTAGTATACAATGAGCAGTTCTTC.

This clone was observed once. V usage is TRBV19 and J usage is TRBJ2-5, with D possibly TRBD1 on 5 matching bases. Trimming took off 3 bases at V and 6 bases at J, with 11 bases between the two ends. CDR3 length: 13 amino acids. Germline CDR1 LNHDA, CDR2 SQIVND (reference sequence). In nucleotides, the CDR3 is TGTGCCAGTAGTATCTCAGGGCAAAAGACCCAGTACTTC. Its translation: CASSISGQKTQYF.

The chain combines TRBV28 with TRBJ1-3; the match to TRBD1 covers 9 bases. CDR3 length equals 16 residues. The ends lost 3 bases at V and 5 bases at J; junction bases unmatched: 8. Germline lookup yields CDR1 MDHEN and CDR2 SYDVKM. The CDR3 loop reads CASSLIGTGNRNTIYF. The CDR3 coding sequence is TGTGCCAGCAGTTTGATTGGGACAGGGAACCGAAACACCATATATTTT.

The V call is TRBV28, the J call TRBJ2-7; 10 bases are a match to TRBD2. Trimming took 4 bases from V and 0 from J; bases not matched to a gene: 9. The CDR3 has 17 residues. CDR1 and CDR2 (germline): MDHEN, SYDVKM. DNA for the CDR3: TGTGCCAGCAGTTCCTCGGGACTAGCGAAACTCTCCTACGAGCAGTACTTC. The encoded protein is CASSSSGLAKLSYEQYF. The full variable domain, in which reference TRBV28 and TRBJ2-7 provide the parts outside the CDR3, is DVKVTQSSRYLVKRTGEKVFLECVQDMDHENMFWYRQDPGLGLRLIYFSYDVKMKEKGDIPEGYSVSREKKERFSLILESASTNQTSMYLCASSSSGLAKLSYEQYFGPGTRLTVT.

The V gene is TRBV5-1, the J gene TRBJ2-7, with TRBD1 identical over 7 bases. This CDR3 has 15 residues. With 2 bases clipped from V and 2 bases from J, the junction kept 7 bases outside the gene matches. CDR1 and CDR2 from the germline V gene are SGHRS and YFSETQ. The CDR3 nucleotides read TGCGCCAGCAGCTTAACCGGGACAGTAACCTACGAGCAGTACTTC. It specifies CASSLTGTVTYEQYF.

This chain joins TRBV28 and TRBJ2-5; no definite D call. V lost 2 bases and J 5 bases, leaving 15 bases between the germline ends. This CDR3 is 15 amino acids long. The germline V gene encodes CDR1 MDHEN and CDR2 SYDVKM. DNA for the CDR3: TGTGCCAGCAGTTTAATTGGGCCCACTGGGGAGACCCAGTACTTC. Encoded protein: CASSLIGPTGETQYF.

The rearrangement uses TRBV7-9 and TRBJ2-5; D remains ambiguous. V was pared by 3 bases and J by 4 bases, with 15 bases between. CDR3 size: 15 residues. CDR1 and CDR2 from the germline V gene are SEHNR and FQNEAQ (reference sequence). This CDR3 reads CASSFGVSARETQYF. CDR3 coding DNA: TGTGCCAGCAGCTTTGGTGTGTCTGCGAGAGAGACCCAGTACTTC.

This rearrangement joins TRBV7-2 to TRBJ2-4, with TRBD2 identical over 12 bases. With 2 bases clipped from V and 1 base from J, the junction kept 3 bases outside the gene matches. CDR1 and CDR2 (germline): SGHTA, FQGNSA. The CDR3 is 17 residues long. The CDR3: CASSLWTSGTAKNIQYF. The CDR3 bases are TGTGCCAGCAGCTTATGGACTAGCGGGACCGCCAAAAACATTCAGTACTTC.

This chain joins TRBV19 and TRBJ2-1; D might be TRBD2 (5 bases). The CDR3 has 15 amino acids. CDR1 LNHDA and CDR2 SQIVND come from the germline V gene (reference sequence). The V end lost 6 bases, the J end lost 0 bases, and 12 bases lay between the germline ends. CDR3 in DNA: TGTGCCAGTAGGGAGGACTCACGCTCCTACAATGAGCAGTTCTTC. Its translation is CASREDSRSYNEQFF.

The V gene is TRBV6-6, the J gene TRBJ1-2; 8 bases agree with TRBD1. The CDR3 length is 16 residues. J was trimmed by 6 bases and V by 7 bases; bases with no gene match: 16. The V gene's germline CDR1 is MNHNY and CDR2 SVGAGI (reference sequence). CDR3 nucleotide sequence: TGTGCCAGCACCCGGGACAGGATCTACCCTACCGATGGCTACACCTTC. This encodes CASTRDRIYPTDGYTF.

The chain uses TRBV6-5 and TRBJ1-2; possibly TRBD1 for D (5 bases). Trimming removed 6 bases at V and 7 bases at J, with 12 bases between. Germline V CDR1 and CDR2: MNHEY, SVGAGI. The CDR3 runs 12 residues. The CDR3 region is CASSSQGVGYTF. DNA for the CDR3: TGTGCCAGCAGCTCACAAGGGGTTGGCTACACCTTC.

V and J are TRBV28 and TRBJ1-2; a possible D gene is TRBD1 (5 bases). V lost 7 bases and J 8 bases, leaving 23 bases between the germline ends. The CDR3 covers 15 residues. Per germline, CDR1 MDHEN and CDR2 SYDVKM. CDR3 sequence: CASTPLGAMAYGYTF. Here the CDR3 DNA reads TGTGCCAGCACCCCGTTAGGGGCAATGGCTTACGGCTACACCTTC.

CDR3 coding DNA: TGTGCCAGTAGTTTCTCCCTGACAGGGGGGTCCGGAAACACCATATATTTT. This codes for CASSFSLTGGSGNTIYF. The chain links TRBV19 to TRBJ1-3; 9 bases map to TRBD1. V lost 5 bases, J lost 4 bases, and 12 bases stayed unmatched. The CDR3 is 17 residues long. Germline V CDR1 and CDR2: LNHDA, SQIVND (reference sequence).

The chain links TRBV2 to TRBJ1-4; TRBD1 matches at 7 bases. The V gene end was trimmed by 7 bases and the J gene end by 4 bases; junction bases not matched to a gene: 9. This CDR3 is built from 15 residues. The germline gives CDR1 SNHLY, CDR2 FYNNEI. For the CDR3, the DNA is TGTGCCAGCAACCAACAGGGGACCCTTAATGAAAAACTGTTTTTT. Its protein product is CASNQQGTLNEKLFF.

V usage is TRBV27 and J usage is TRBJ2-7; weak D call: TRBD2 (5 bases). The CDR3 runs 13 residues. In germline, CDR1 is MNHEY, CDR2 SMNVEV (reference sequence). Trimming cost V 5 bases and J 5 bases, with 13 bases left between them. The CDR3 is CASSRGVLDEQYF. DNA for the CDR3: TGTGCCAGCAGTCGGGGTGTTTTGGACGAGCAGTACTTC.

This rearrangement joins TRBV5-6 to TRBJ1-2, with D unresolved. Germline V lookup: CDR1 SGHDT, CDR2 YYEEEE. CDR3 length equals 14 residues. The V end lost 0 bases, the J end lost 1 base, and 7 bases lay between the germline ends. Here the CDR3 reads CASSLVAVNYGYTF. The CDR3 region has the DNA TGTGCCAGCAGCTTGGTGGCAGTTAACTATGGCTACACCTTC.

The CDR3 bases are TGTGCCAGCAGCTTGGGACTAGCTACCGAGCAGTACTTC. Its protein product is CASSLGLATEQYF. This sequence joins TRBV11-2 and TRBJ2-7; 9 nucleotides line up with TRBD2. Trimming at V came to 3 bases and at J to 6 bases, leaving 3 bases not matched to a gene. There are 13 residues in the CDR3. The germline gives CDR1 SGHAT, CDR2 FQNNGV.

This chain links TRBV11-1 with TRBJ2-3, with 15 nucleotides matching TRBD2. CDR3 size: 18 residues. Germline lookup yields CDR1 SGHAT and CDR2 FQDESV (reference sequence). Unmatched junction bases numbered 8, after V lost 5 bases and J lost 2 bases. DNA of the CDR3: TGTGCCAGCAGCGATGGGGGACTAGCGGGAGGCCTCACAGATACGCAGTATTTT. Protein sequence: CASSDGGLAGGLTDTQYF.